This entry lists 2 T cell receptor beta chains sequenced from one sample in a study of cytomegalovirus exposure and HLA in healthy donors. The study ran its PCR with 60 Vbeta and 13 Jbeta primers. Clones were sequenced by immunoSEQ multiplex PCR, and TCRdb holds only the in-frame ones, with some missing. The sample carries more than 150,000 clones, around 77% recorded once. The material sequenced was PBMCs. The receptors originated from a woman aged 25 to 45 in good health and CMV-seronegative.

The chain uses TRBV7-6 and TRBJ1-2; tentative D call: TRBD1 (5 bases). The V and J ends lost 1 base and 4 bases respectively, with 13 bases between them. The CDR3 runs to 15 residues. Per the germline V gene, CDR1 is SGHVS and CDR2 is FNYEAQ. CDR3 in amino acids: CASSLDLTATYGYTF. Here the CDR3 DNA reads TGTGCCAGCAGCTTAGATTTGACAGCGACCTATGGCTACACCTTC.

This clone is a singleton in its sample. The J gene is TRBJ1-4, the V gene TRBV4-2; TRBD1 matches 7 bases. V shed 4 bases and J 8 bases; nucleotides not matched to a gene: 13. Germline V gene data show CDR1 as LGHNA and CDR2 as YNFKEQ. The CDR3 covers 16 residues. The DNA for the CDR3 is TGTGCCAGCAGCCCAGCAGGGACAGCAAACGGCGAAAAACTGTTTTTT. Translated, it gives CASSPAGTANGEKLFF.